The sequence of this T cell receptor beta chain was determined in a study of blood T cell repertoires in COVID-19. This CDR3 is built from 14 residues. V lost 2 bases, J lost 2 bases, and 3 bases stayed unmatched. The germline V gene encodes CDR1 SGHDT and CDR2 YYEEEE. Measured with immunoSEQ multiplex PCR; TCRdb has only the in-frame clones, and not every one. The data hold fewer than 150,000 clones, with more than 80% observed a single time. The V gene is TRBV5-6, the J gene TRBJ1-2; 7 bases are shared with TRBD1. The TCR sequence derives from a woman of 80 years or more in a cohort sampled during active or convalescent COVID-19. Source material: peripheral blood. The CDR3 DNA follows: TGTGCCAGCAGCTTAAGACAGGGAAACTATGGCTACACCTTC. This translates into CASSLRQGNYGYTF.